These 16 T cell receptor beta chains originate from one sample sequenced in a study of OX40 agonist ivuxolimab in advanced cancers. Method: immunoSEQ multiplex PCR; TCRdb's copy keeps in-frame clones and lacks some. The sample lists around 65,000 clones, 92% seen once, with 0.62% in the top ten. The source material was CD4+ or CD8+ T cells sorted from blood, sampled in a trial of the OX40 agonist ivuxolimab. These receptors were taken from an adult with an advanced solid tumor such as melanoma, head and neck, liver or kidney cancer.

The CDR3 region is CASRTGVGETQYF. The CDR3 nucleotides read TGTGCCAGCAGAACAGGGGTTGGAGAGACCCAGTACTTC. The rearrangement uses TRBV2 and TRBJ2-5, with 7 bases that match TRBD1. Germline loops: CDR1 SNHLY, CDR2 FYNNEI. The CDR3 extends over 13 amino acids. The J segment lost 4 bases and the V segment lost 6 bases, leaving 5 bases of the junction unmatched.

The CDR3 is CASSRELRTGGAGNEQFF. CDR3 sequence (DNA): TGTGCCAGCAGCCGCGAACTTAGGACAGGGGGCGCGGGGAATGAGCAGTTCTTC. The rearrangement joins TRBV5-5 to TRBJ2-1; TRBD1 aligns across 11 bases. The V and J ends lost 4 bases and 7 bases, in that order; junction bases with no gene match: 16. Germline V lookup: CDR1 SGHKS, CDR2 YYEKEE (reference sequence). There are 18 residues in the CDR3.

The CDR3, as DNA: TGCGCCAGCAGCCGCGGGGCTACGCAAGCCTACGAGCAGTACTTC. Its translation is CASSRGATQAYEQYF. The rearrangement links TRBV5-1 to TRBJ2-7, with D tentatively TRBD2 (6 bases). The CDR3 loop spans 15 amino acids. V shed 4 bases and J shed 2 bases, with 16 bases lying between them. Per the germline V gene, CDR1 is SGHRS and CDR2 is YFSETQ.

This chain uses TRBV19 with TRBJ1-6; no clear D gene. The V gene lost 3 bases and the J gene lost 8 bases, with 5 bases spanning the gap. The CDR3 covers 12 residues. The germline V gene has CDR1 LNHDA and CDR2 SQIVND (reference sequence). The CDR3 reads CASSIGDSPLHF. Here the CDR3 DNA reads TGTGCCAGTAGTATCGGAGATTCACCCCTCCACTTT.

This clone was detected once. The J gene is TRBJ2-4, the V gene TRBV11-2; 8 nucleotides match TRBD1. Germline CDR1 and CDR2: SGHAT and FQNNGV. The CDR3 extends over 16 amino acids. With V trimmed by 1 base and J by 0 bases, 2 bases remained unmatched. The CDR3 DNA reads as TGTGCCAGCAGCTTAGGACAGGGGCTAGCCAAAAACATTCAGTACTTC. Its translation is CASSLGQGLAKNIQYF.

V and J are TRBV30 and TRBJ2-3; 11 nucleotides align to TRBD2. Looked up from germline, CDR1 is GTSNPN and CDR2 is SVGIG (reference sequence). Trimming removed 5 bases from V and 3 bases from J; junction bases left unmatched: 4. The CDR3 loop spans 14 amino acids. The DNA for the CDR3 is TGTGCCTGGGATTTAGCGGGGGGGACAGATACGCAGTATTTT. This gives the protein CAWDLAGGTDTQYF.

This clone appeared once. This sequence joins TRBV10-3 and TRBJ2-7, with D unresolved. Germline CDR1 ENHRY, CDR2 SYGVKD. V was shortened by 2 bases and J by 2 bases, with 13 bases between the two germline ends. The CDR3 length is 15 residues. The CDR3 spells CAISEVAGRTYEQYF. In DNA form, the CDR3 reads TGTGCCATCAGTGAGGTGGCAGGCCGAACCTACGAGCAGTACTTC.

This chain links TRBV12-1 with TRBJ2-7; TRBD2, as called in the table, went unchecked against the DNA. TRBV12-1 is classified as a pseudogene. CDR3 length: 16 amino acids. The DNA of the CDR3 is TGTGCCAGCAGCTCCCCATTAGGACTAGCGGGCTACGAGCAGTACTTC. Its translation is CASSSPLGLAGYEQYF.

The rearrangement links TRBV30 to TRBJ1-2; D is ambiguous. The CDR3 covers 12 residues. Trimming removed 3 bases from V and 4 bases from J, with 9 bases in between. From germline, CDR1 is GTSNPN and CDR2 SVGIG (reference sequence). The CDR3 bases are TGTGCCTGGAGAGGGTATGGCTATGGCTACACCTTC. It specifies CAWRGYGYGYTF.

This sequence joins TRBV5-8 and TRBJ2-5; D call uncertain. CDR1 SGHTS and CDR2 YDEGEE come from the germline V gene. Between the trimmed V and J ends, which lost 3 bases and 5 bases, there was a span of 8 bases. This CDR3 spans 12 amino acids. The CDR3 DNA is TGTGCCAGCAGCTCTTCTACGGAGACCCAGTACTTC. As protein: CASSSSTETQYF.

This chain links TRBV27 with TRBJ1-2; 7 bases agree with TRBD1. The CDR3 runs to 14 residues. After removal of 6 bases from V and 2 bases from J, the junction contained 6 bases not matched to a gene. The germline CDR1 and CDR2 sequences are MNHEY and SMNVEV (reference sequence). CDR3 sequence (DNA): TGTGCCAGCAGGGATGACAGGGAGAACTATGGCTACACCTTC. As protein: CASRDDRENYGYTF.

The rearrangement joins TRBV6-6 to TRBJ1-2; the D gene is possibly TRBD1 (5 bases). The V and J ends lost 8 bases and 4 bases respectively, with 14 bases between them. The CDR3 runs to 13 residues. Germline CDR1 is MNHNY and CDR2 is SVGAGI (reference sequence). The CDR3 loop reads CASGQGAGYGYTF. Written as DNA, the CDR3 is TGTGCCAGCGGCCAGGGCGCCGGCTATGGCTACACCTTC.

The J gene is TRBJ1-2, the V gene TRBV5-5, with TRBD1 as a possible D gene (5 bases). Germline V CDR1 and CDR2: SGHKS, YYEKEE (reference sequence). The CDR3 spans 14 residues. The V and J ends lost 4 bases and 7 bases respectively, with 17 bases between them. The DNA of the CDR3 is TGTGCCAGCAGCGCCATTCAGGGTGTCGGTGGCTACACCTTC. This encodes CASSAIQGVGGYTF.

The CDR3 nucleotides read TGTGCCTGGAGATGGGTAGAGACCCAGTACTTC. Amino acids: CAWRWVETQYF. J is TRBJ2-5 and V is TRBV30; D uncertain. The ends were cut back, 3 bases at V and 4 bases at J, with 6 bases in the middle. CDR3 length equals 11 residues. CDR1 is GTSNPN, CDR2 SVGIG, per germline (reference sequence).

This chain uses TRBV10-1 with TRBJ2-3; the D is unclear. Germline V gene sequence: CDR1 WNHNN, CDR2 SYGVQD (reference sequence). The CDR3 spans 14 residues. V was trimmed by 1 base and J by 0 bases, leaving 5 bases between them. CDR3 residues: CASSEFLSTDTQYF. In nucleotides, the CDR3 is TGCGCCAGCAGTGAGTTCCTTAGCACAGATACGCAGTATTTT.

This chain connects TRBV5-1 to TRBJ2-2; D unresolved. CDR1 SGHRS and CDR2 YFSETQ come from the germline V gene. The CDR3 has 15 amino acids. V was trimmed by 0 bases and J by 3 bases, leaving 9 bases between them. The CDR3 DNA reads as TGCGCCAGCAGCTTGGTTAGACGGGACACCGGGGAGCTGTTTTTT. Its protein product is CASSLVRRDTGELFF.